These T cell receptor beta chains were read from a single sample in a study of cytomegalovirus exposure and HLA in healthy donors. Libraries were prepared by immunoSEQ multiplex PCR; TCRdb keeps only in-frame clonotypes and omits some of them. The sample consists of about 130,000 clones, 79% of them appearing once. Material for sequencing was PBMCs. The receptors originated from a man aged 35 to 55 in good health and CMV-seropositive. Both conserved end residues are part of each CDR3. A D gene is named only where the DNA matches it firmly. Clone size is not always given. Where it is, it says once, few, many or a class for expanded clones.

j_gene,abundance,v_gene,d_gene,CDR3aa,CDR3nt
TRBJ1-1,NA,TRBV10-3,NA,CAISGAQGSPEAFF,TGTGCCATCAGTGGGGCCCAGGGCAGTCCTGAAGCTTTCTTT
TRBJ1-6,NA,TRBV30,NA,CARAAGGNSPLHF,TGTGCTCGGGCGGCGGGGGGGAATTCACCCCTCCACTTT
TRBJ2-4,NA,TRBV18,TRBD1,CASSPGQGLAYF,TGTGCCAGCTCACCAGGACAGGGTCTAGCGTACTTC
TRBJ2-3,few,TRBV10-1,TRBD2,CASSGVAGAKDTQYF,TGCGCCAGCAGTGGAGTAGCGGGAGCTAAAGATACGCAGTATTTT
TRBJ2-1,NA,TRBV9,TRBD1,CASSFGQGAGNEQFF,TGTGCCAGCAGCTTTGGACAGGGGGCCGGTAATGAGCAGTTCTTC
TRBJ1-2,NA,TRBV5-1,NA,CASSPLGHRGNGYTF,TGCGCCAGCAGCCCTCTTGGACACCGAGGTAATGGCTACACCTTC
TRBJ2-1,NA,TRBV5-1,NA,CASSWTESSYNEQFF,TGCGCCAGCAGCTGGACAGAGAGCTCCTACAATGAGCAGTTCTTC
TRBJ2-7,NA,TRBV11-2,NA,CASSPIRTGSYEQYF,TGTGCCAGCAGCCCCATCCGGACGGGATCCTACGAGCAGTACTTC
TRBJ2-7,NA,TRBV29-1,TRBD2,CSVEERAGGAYEQYF,TGCAGCGTTGAAGAGCGGGCGGGAGGAGCCTACGAGCAGTACTTC
TRBJ2-1,NA,TRBV27,TRBD2,CASSGRAGARHNEQFF,TGTGCCAGCAGTGGGCGAGCGGGAGCGAGGCACAATGAGCAGTTCTTC
TRBJ2-7,NA,TRBV7-8,NA,CASSSGDSKYF,TGTGCCAGCTCCTCGGGGGACTCCAAGTACTTC
TRBJ2-3,NA,TRBV30,TRBD2,CAWDTLAGSTDTQYF,TGTGCCTGGGACACACTAGCGGGCTCGACAGATACGCAGTATTTT
TRBJ2-2,NA,TRBV29-1,TRBD1,CSVDIQGVGELFF,TGCAGCGTTGATATTCAGGGGGTCGGGGAGCTGTTTTTT
TRBJ2-1,NA,TRBV28,TRBD1,CASSLGYDRGLYYNEQFF,TGTGCCAGCAGTTTGGGGTATGACAGGGGGCTTTACTACAATGAGCAGTTCTTC
TRBJ1-1,few,TRBV28,NA,CASSLSPGNTEAFF,TGTGCCAGCAGTTTATCGCCGGGGAACACTGAAGCTTTCTTT
TRBJ2-1,once,TRBV5-1,NA,CASSLTGGVEQFF,TGCGCCAGCAGCTTGACAGGGGGGGTTGAGCAGTTCTTC
TRBJ1-4,NA,TRBV28,NA,CASSLGSVRGLLFF,TGTGCCAGCAGTTTAGGGTCCGTCAGAGGATTACTGTTTTTT
TRBJ2-7,NA,TRBV25-1,NA,CASRGNSYEQYF,TGTGCCAGCAGGGGCAACTCCTACGAGCAGTACTTC
TRBJ1-3,NA,TRBV18,NA,CASRGGNAGNTIYF,TGTGCCAGCCGCGGGGGGAATGCTGGAAACACCATATATTTT
TRBJ2-5,few,TRBV6-5,TRBD2,CASRPPLAGRKTQYF,TGTGCCAGCAGACCACCCCTAGCGGGACGTAAAACCCAGTACTTC
TRBJ1-2,NA,TRBV18,NA,CASSNLPGRSNYGYTF,TGTGCCAGCTCAAACCTACCCGGCAGGTCTAACTATGGCTACACCTTC
TRBJ2-3,once,TRBV30,TRBD1,CAWNDYRGPGTDTQYF,TGTGCCTGGAACGATTACAGGGGTCCCGGCACAGATACGCAGTATTTT
TRBJ2-7,NA,TRBV6-5,NA,CASSYSGDIASYEQYF,TGTGCCAGCAGTTACTCAGGGGACATCGCTTCCTACGAGCAGTACTTC
TRBJ2-2,NA,TRBV7-9,TRBD2,CASRSNSGRANTGELFF,TGTGCCAGCAGGTCAAATAGCGGGAGGGCGAACACCGGGGAGCTGTTTTTT
TRBJ2-7,NA,TRBV2,NA,CASDRYGQGTEQYF,TGTGCCAGCGATCGGTATGGTCAGGGGACCGAGCAGTACTTC
TRBJ2-1,NA,TRBV10-3,TRBD1,CAITDRGGYNEQFF,TGTGCCATCACCGACAGGGGTGGGTACAATGAGCAGTTCTTC
TRBJ2-7,NA,TRBV10-1,TRBD1,CASSEGTGSYEQYF,TGCGCCAGCAGTGAGGGGACAGGGTCCTACGAGCAGTACTTC
TRBJ2-3,NA,TRBV5-1,TRBD2,CASSLAGSGDTQYF,TGCGCCAGCAGCTTAGCGGGATCGGGAGATACGCAGTATTTT
TRBJ2-7,NA,TRBV5-1,TRBD2,CASSLPIASGTLVSYEQYF,TGCGCCAGCAGCCTCCCCATCGCTAGCGGGACCCTCGTCTCCTACGAGCAGTACTTC
TRBJ1-2,few,TRBV5-6,TRBD1,CASSLDRGYGYTF,TGTGCCAGCAGCCTGGACAGGGGATATGGCTACACCTTC
TRBJ1-2,NA,TRBV6-1,NA,CASSVPTENYGYTF,TGTGCCAGCAGTGTCCCGACAGAGAACTATGGCTACACCTTC
TRBJ2-1,NA,TRBV11-3,TRBD2,CASSSHQRGNNEQFF,TGTGCCAGCAGCTCCCACCAGCGGGGTAACAATGAGCAGTTCTTC
TRBJ1-2,NA,TRBV28,NA,CASSLGPSPYTF,TGTGCCAGCAGTTTGGGCCCTAGCCCCTACACCTTC
TRBJ2-1,NA,TRBV6-1,TRBD1,CASSVLTGGNEQFF,TGTGCCAGCAGTGTTTTGACAGGGGGCAATGAGCAGTTCTTC
TRBJ2-7,NA,TRBV19,NA,CASRLRHGNYEQYF,TGTGCCAGTAGACTCCGACACGGGAACTACGAGCAGTACTTC
TRBJ1-4,NA,TRBV5-1,NA,CASSLAGATNEKLFF,TGCGCCAGCAGCTTGGCGGGTGCAACTAATGAAAAACTGTTTTTT
TRBJ2-4,NA,TRBV30,TRBD2,CAWSSGGIQYF,TGTGCCTGGAGCTCGGGGGGCATTCAGTACTTC
TRBJ2-7,NA,TRBV5-4,TRBD1,CASSPGGQGAYEQYF,TGTGCCAGCAGCCCCGGTGGACAGGGGGCCTACGAGCAGTACTTC
TRBJ2-1,NA,TRBV14,NA,CASSRYEGDEQFF,TGTGCCAGCAGCCGCTACGAGGGGGATGAGCAGTTCTTC
TRBJ2-3,NA,TRBV10-1,NA,CASSASDNTQYF,TGCGCCAGCAGTGCCAGCGATAATACGCAGTATTTT
TRBJ1-4,NA,TRBV5-1,NA,CASSFGGSRNEKLFF,TGCGCCAGCAGCTTCGGCGGGTCGCGTAATGAAAAACTGTTTTTT
TRBJ2-5,NA,TRBV7-8,NA,CASSRTGQPEETQYF,TGTGCCAGCAGCCGGACCGGACAGCCTGAAGAGACCCAGTACTTC
TRBJ1-1,NA,TRBV19,TRBD1,CASSTQYRGTEAFF,TGTGCCAGTAGTACGCAATACAGGGGAACTGAAGCTTTCTTT
TRBJ1-5,NA,TRBV27,NA,CASSLSLGGQPQHF,TGTGCCAGCAGTTTATCGCTCGGAGGTCAGCCCCAGCATTTT
TRBJ2-6,NA,TRBV5-3,NA,CARKGLISGANVLTF,TGTGCCAGAAAGGGACTCATCTCTGGGGCCAACGTCCTGACTTTC